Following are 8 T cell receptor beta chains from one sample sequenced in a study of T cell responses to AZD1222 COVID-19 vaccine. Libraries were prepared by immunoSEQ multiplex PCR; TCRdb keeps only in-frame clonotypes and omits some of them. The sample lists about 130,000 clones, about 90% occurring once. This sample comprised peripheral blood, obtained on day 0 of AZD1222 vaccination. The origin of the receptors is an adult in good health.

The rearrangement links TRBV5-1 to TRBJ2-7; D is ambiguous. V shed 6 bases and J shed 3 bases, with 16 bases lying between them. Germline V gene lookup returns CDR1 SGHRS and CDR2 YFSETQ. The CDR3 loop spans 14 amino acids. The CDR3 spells CASTNPSRNYEQYF. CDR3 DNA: TGCGCCAGCACGAACCCCTCAAGAAACTACGAGCAGTACTTC.

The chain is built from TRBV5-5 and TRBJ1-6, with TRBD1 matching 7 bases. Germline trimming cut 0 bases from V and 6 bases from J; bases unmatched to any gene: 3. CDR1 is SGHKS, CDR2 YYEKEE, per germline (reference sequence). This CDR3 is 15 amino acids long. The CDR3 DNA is TGTGCCAGCAGCTTGGATGGGGACAGTAATTCACCCCTCCACTTT. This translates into CASSLDGDSNSPLHF.

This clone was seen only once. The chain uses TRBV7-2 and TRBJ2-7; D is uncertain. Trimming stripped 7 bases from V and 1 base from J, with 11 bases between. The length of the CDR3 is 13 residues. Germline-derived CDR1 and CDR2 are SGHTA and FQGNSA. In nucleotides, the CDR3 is TGTGCCAGCACCCTCTATCTTTCCTACGAGCAGTACTTC. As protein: CASTLYLSYEQYF.

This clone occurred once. CDR3 coding DNA: TGCGCCAGCAGCCAAGCGGGGGGGCCGGGAGAGACCCAGTACTTC. This encodes CASSQAGGPGETQYF. The chain couples TRBV4-1 to TRBJ2-5; the match to TRBD2 covers 8 bases. This CDR3 is 15 amino acids long. The ends lost 1 base at V and 4 bases at J; junction bases unmatched: 5. Germline lookup yields CDR1 MGHRA and CDR2 YSYEKL.

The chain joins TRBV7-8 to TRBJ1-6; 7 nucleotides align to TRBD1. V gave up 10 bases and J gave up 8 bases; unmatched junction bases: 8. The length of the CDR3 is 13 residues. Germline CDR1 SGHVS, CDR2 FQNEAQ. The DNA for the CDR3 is TGTGCCACCCTACAGGGGATGGATTCACCCCTCCACTTT. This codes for CATLQGMDSPLHF.

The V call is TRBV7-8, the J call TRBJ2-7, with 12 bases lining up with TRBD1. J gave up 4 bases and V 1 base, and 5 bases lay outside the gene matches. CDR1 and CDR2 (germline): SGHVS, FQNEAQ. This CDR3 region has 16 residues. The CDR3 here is CASSLVGTGGGYEQYF. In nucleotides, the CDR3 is TGTGCCAGCAGCTTAGTTGGGACAGGGGGCGGGTACGAGCAGTACTTC.

CDR3 residues: CASSLGSDTQYF. The CDR3 DNA reads TGTGCCAGCAGCTTAGGCTCAGATACGCAGTATTTT. This chain uses TRBV11-3 with TRBJ2-3; D not resolved. Trimming pared 1 base from V and 4 bases from J, leaving 3 bases between. The CDR3 consists of 12 residues. Germline V gene sequence: CDR1 SGHNT, CDR2 YENEEA.

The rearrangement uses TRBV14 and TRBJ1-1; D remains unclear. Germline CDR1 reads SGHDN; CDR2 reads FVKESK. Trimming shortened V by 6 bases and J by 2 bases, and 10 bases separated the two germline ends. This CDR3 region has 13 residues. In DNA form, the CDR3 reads TGTGCCAGCAGGACCGGGGTTAACACTGAAGCTTTCTTT. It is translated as CASRTGVNTEAFF.